The next 21 T cell receptor beta chains were all read from a single sample in a study of blood T cell repertoires in COVID-19. Some clones are missing from TCRdb's copy, which holds only in-frame ones; the method was immunoSEQ multiplex PCR. The sample has 250,000 to 400,000 clones, around 85% seen once; the top ten hold around 1.9%. Sequencing was performed on PBMCs or T cells enriched from blood (not recorded which). Receptors originate from a woman in her twenties or thirties who had been exposed to COVID-19.

This chain uses TRBV7-4 with TRBJ2-7; perhaps TRBD1 as D (8 bases). The CDR3 spans 18 residues. From germline, CDR1 is SGHVT and CDR2 SQSDAQ. V was shortened by 5 bases and J by 2 bases, with 25 bases between the two germline ends. The CDR3 nucleotides are TGTGCCAGCAGCCCCCACAGGGGGGGGGCAATAATTCCCTACGAGCAGTACTTC. Amino acid sequence: CASSPHRGGAIIPYEQYF.

This clone was seen just once. The chain recombines TRBV6-5 with TRBJ2-7; D is possibly TRBD2 (5 bases). The ends were cut back, 7 bases at V and 6 bases at J, with 16 bases in the middle. Germline V CDR1 and CDR2: MNHEY, SVGAGI. The CDR3 covers 13 residues. CDR3 amino acids: CASIMSWESEQYF. CDR3 nucleotides: TGTGCCAGCATCATGTCCTGGGAGAGCGAGCAGTACTTC.

The gene calls are TRBV14 and TRBJ2-2, with D possibly TRBD2 on 5 matching bases. The CDR3 loop spans 15 amino acids. Per germline, CDR1 SGHDN and CDR2 FVKESK. V gave up 1 base and J gave up 2 bases, with 8 bases separating them. The CDR3 DNA reads TGTGCCAGCAGCCAAGGTCGGGGTAACACCGGGGAGCTGTTTTTT. Protein product: CASSQGRGNTGELFF.

The chain links TRBV5-4 to TRBJ1-2; TRBD1 matches at 9 bases. In germline, CDR1 is SGHNT, CDR2 YYREEE (reference sequence). The CDR3 covers 14 residues. V shed 3 bases and J 5 bases; nucleotides not matched to a gene: 5. CDR3 amino acids: CASSSVGQGYGYTF. CDR3 DNA: TGTGCCAGCAGCTCGGTCGGACAGGGGTATGGCTACACCTTC.

The J gene is TRBJ1-1, the V gene TRBV5-1; 8 bases are a match to TRBD1. The CDR3 is 16 residues long. Trimming took 2 bases from V and 6 from J; bases not matched to a gene: 12. The germline CDR1 and CDR2 sequences are SGHRS and YFSETQ. DNA for the CDR3: TGCGCCAGCAGCTTCTCGACAGGGGTAGTGCTTGCTGAAGCTTTCTTT. Amino acids: CASSFSTGVVLAEAFF.

This clone was seen only a few times. J is TRBJ2-3 and V is TRBV7-3; maybe TRBD2 (5 bases). The CDR3 is 18 amino acids. In germline, CDR1 is SGHTA, CDR2 FQGTGA. The V and J ends lost 2 bases and 0 bases respectively, with 18 bases between them. CDR3: CASSLYGRPGPSTDTQYF. DNA for the CDR3: TGTGCCAGCAGCTTATATGGGAGACCAGGCCCGAGCACAGATACGCAGTATTTT. Drawing the rest from reference TRBV7-3 and TRBJ2-3, the complete variable domain is GAGVSQTPSNKVTEKGKYVELRCDPISGHTALYWYRQSLGQGPEFLIYFQGTGAADDSGLPNDRFFAVRPEGSVSTLKIQRTERGDSAVYLCASSLYGRPGPSTDTQYFGPGTRLTVL.

The chain carries TRBV3-1 (or the pseudogene TRBV3-2) and TRBJ2-7; 9 nucleotides match TRBD2. The trim removed 4 bases at V and 6 bases at J, leaving 7 bases unmatched. The CDR3 is 14 residues long. Germline V CDR1 and CDR2: LGHDT, YNNKEL (reference sequence). The DNA for the CDR3 is TGTGCCAGCAGCCTTTTAGCGGGGGCGCGCGAGCAGTACTTC. It translates to CASSLLAGAREQYF.

The genes are TRBV6-2 or TRBV6-3 and TRBJ1-4, with D possibly matching TRBD1 (6 bases). The V and J ends lost 0 bases and 11 bases respectively, with 10 bases between them. Per the germline V gene, CDR1 is MNHEY and CDR2 is SVGEGT. The length of the CDR3 is 13 residues. The CDR3 coding sequence is TGTGCCAGCAGTTACTCGCAGGGGAACAAACTGTTTTTT. It yields the protein CASSYSQGNKLFF.

The J gene is TRBJ1-2, the V gene TRBV2; 8 nucleotides agree with TRBD1. Losses at the gene ends were 7 bases for V and 4 bases for J; bases not matched to a gene: 8. This CDR3 contains 14 residues. Germline V gene sequence: CDR1 SNHLY, CDR2 FYNNEI. For the CDR3, the DNA is TGTGCCAGCACCAAGGACAGGGAGGTCTATGGCTACACCTTC. It codes for CASTKDREVYGYTF. The full variable domain, rest sourced from reference TRBV2 and TRBJ1-2, is EPEVTQTPSHQVTQMGQEVILRCVPISNHLYFYWYRQILGQKVEFLVSFYNNEISEKSEIFDDQFSVERPDGSNFTLKIRSTKLEDSAMYFCASTKDREVYGYTFGSGTRLTVV.

The chain is built from TRBV4-1 and TRBJ2-1; TRBD2 is a possible D gene (6 bases). Trimming left V 2 bases short and J 6 bases short, with 11 bases between. The CDR3 extends over 14 amino acids. Germline V gene data show CDR1 as MGHRA and CDR2 as YSYEKL. The CDR3 here is CASSQTLALNEQFF. In DNA form, the CDR3 reads TGCGCCAGCAGCCAAACACTAGCCCTCAATGAGCAGTTCTTC.

V and J are TRBV24-1 and TRBJ2-1, with no clear D. Germline values: CDR1 KGHDR, CDR2 SFDVKD. Trimming cost V 0 bases and J 6 bases, with 2 bases left between them. The CDR3 totals 12 residues. For the CDR3, the DNA is TGTGCCACCAGTGATTTGCTCAATGAGCAGTTCTTC. Translated: CATSDLLNEQFF.

The V and J genes are TRBV3-1 (or the pseudogene TRBV3-2) and TRBJ1-2; the D gene is possibly TRBD1 (5 bases). This CDR3 has 14 residues. V was shortened by 7 bases and J by 5 bases, with 17 bases between the two germline ends. Germline V CDR1 and CDR2: LGHDT, YNNKEL (reference sequence). This CDR3 is CASTRRDSLYGYTF. CDR3 sequence (DNA): TGTGCCAGCACACGTAGAGACAGTCTGTATGGCTACACCTTC.

The chain couples TRBV28 to TRBJ1-4; 9 bases agree with TRBD1. The V gene's germline CDR1 is MDHEN and CDR2 SYDVKM. The ends lost 6 bases at V and 0 bases at J; junction bases unmatched: 8. This CDR3 has 17 residues. Written as DNA, the CDR3 is TGTGCCAGCAGCAAGAACAGGGGGCATGCAACTAATGAAAAACTGTTTTTT. Protein sequence: CASSKNRGHATNEKLFF.

CDR3 sequence: CASSLRGRSTEAFF. The CDR3 coding sequence is TGTGCCAGCAGTCTCAGGGGGAGGAGCACTGAAGCTTTCTTT. V is TRBV7-2 and J is TRBJ1-1; TRBD1 agrees at 7 bases. From germline, CDR1 is SGHTA and CDR2 FQGNSA. The CDR3 is made up of 14 amino acids. V dropped 6 bases and J dropped 4; count of bases not matched to a gene: 8.

The genes are TRBV9 and TRBJ2-7; 7 bases match TRBD2. The V gene's germline CDR1 is SGDLS and CDR2 YYNGEE. The CDR3 sequence is 13 residues long. V shed 8 bases and J 5 bases; nucleotides not matched to a gene: 10. The CDR3 DNA is TGTGCCAGGACCCATGGGGGGGAGAACGAGCAGTACTTC. Translating gives CARTHGGENEQYF.

This sequence joins TRBV6-2 or TRBV6-3 and TRBJ2-3; 11 bases map to TRBD2. The length of the CDR3 is 15 residues. After removal of 5 bases from V and 2 bases from J, the junction contained 3 bases not matched to a gene. Germline-derived CDR1 and CDR2 are MNHEY and SVGEGT. CDR3 amino acids: CASSKGLAVTDTQYF. The CDR3 DNA sequence: TGTGCCAGCAGTAAGGGACTAGCGGTCACAGATACGCAGTATTTT.

In its sample, this clone was seen once. The gene calls are TRBV30 and TRBJ2-3; 10 nucleotides match TRBD2. The length of the CDR3 is 15 residues. The V segment lost 1 base and the J segment 4 bases; nucleotides outside the gene matches: 5. Looked up from germline, CDR1 is GTSNPN and CDR2 is SVGIG (reference sequence). The CDR3 sequence: CAWSDLAGGADTQYF. Written as DNA, the CDR3 is TGTGCCTGGAGTGACTTAGCGGGAGGTGCAGATACGCAGTATTTT.

The chain combines TRBV28 with TRBJ2-2; D might be TRBD2 (5 bases). The CDR3 extends over 14 amino acids. V gave up 5 bases and J gave up 5 bases, with 12 bases separating them. Per germline, CDR1 MDHEN and CDR2 SYDVKM. Here the CDR3 DNA reads TGTGCCAGCAGTCGACATGGCGGGACCGGGGAGCTGTTTTTT. It specifies CASSRHGGTGELFF.

This clone occurred once. The V gene is TRBV10-3, the J gene TRBJ2-3; D possibly corresponds to TRBD2 (6 bases). V was trimmed by 5 bases and J by 4 bases, leaving 19 bases between them. The CDR3 length is 16 residues. Germline CDR1 is ENHRY and CDR2 is SYGVKD. The DNA of the CDR3 is TGTGCCATCAGTAGTCAGGGATCCGGCGGGGCAGATACGCAGTATTTT. Encoded protein: CAISSQGSGGADTQYF.

This clone came up a few times. CDR3 DNA: TGTGCCAGCAGCTCCTTCGGGAGTTTGATCGGGGAGCTGTTTTTT. Translating gives CASSSFGSLIGELFF. The J gene is TRBJ2-2, the V gene TRBV7-8; D might be TRBD2 (6 bases). Germline V lookup: CDR1 SGHVS, CDR2 FQNEAQ. The CDR3 extends over 15 amino acids. Trimming shortened V by 4 bases and J by 7 bases, and 16 bases separated the two germline ends.

The V call is TRBV28, the J call TRBJ2-7; D possibly corresponds to TRBD2 (6 bases). V was cut by 2 bases and J by 5 bases, with 16 bases left in between. The germline gives CDR1 MDHEN, CDR2 SYDVKM. CDR3 size: 15 residues. DNA for the CDR3: TGTGCCAGCAGTTTAGTCTCAGCGGGTCTTGACGAGCAGTACTTC. This translates into CASSLVSAGLDEQYF.